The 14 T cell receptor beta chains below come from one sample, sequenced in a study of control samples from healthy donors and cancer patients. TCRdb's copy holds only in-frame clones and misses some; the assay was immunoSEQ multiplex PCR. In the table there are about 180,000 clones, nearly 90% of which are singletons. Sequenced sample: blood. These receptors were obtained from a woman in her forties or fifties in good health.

CDR3 bases: TGTGCCAGCAGCTTAGAGTACCCAGGATTGAACACCGGGGAGCTGTTTTTT. This gives the protein CASSLEYPGLNTGELFF. The J gene is TRBJ2-2, the V gene TRBV7-6; unclear D gene. Trimming cost V 1 base and J 1 base, with 13 bases left between them. Germline CDR1 reads SGHVS; CDR2 reads FNYEAQ. This CDR3 has 17 residues.

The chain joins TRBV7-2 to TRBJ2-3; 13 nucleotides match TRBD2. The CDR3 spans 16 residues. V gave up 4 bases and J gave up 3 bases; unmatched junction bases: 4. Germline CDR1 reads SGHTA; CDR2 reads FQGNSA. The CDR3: CASSSGTSGITDTQYF. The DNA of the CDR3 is TGTGCCAGCAGCTCCGGGACTAGCGGGATAACAGATACGCAGTATTTT. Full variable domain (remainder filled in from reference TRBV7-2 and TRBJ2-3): GAGVSQSPSNKVTEKGKDVELRCDPISGHTALYWYRQSLGQGLEFLIYFQGNSAPDKSGLPSDRFSAERTGGSVSTLTIQRTQQEDSAVYLCASSSGTSGITDTQYFGPGTRLTVL.

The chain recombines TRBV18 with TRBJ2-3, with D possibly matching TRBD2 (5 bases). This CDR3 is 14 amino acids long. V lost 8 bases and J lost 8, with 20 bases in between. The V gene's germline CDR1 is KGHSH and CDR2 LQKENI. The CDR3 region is CASDRGDPGGTQYF. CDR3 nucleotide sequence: TGTGCCAGCGATCGGGGTGACCCCGGTGGTACGCAGTATTTT.

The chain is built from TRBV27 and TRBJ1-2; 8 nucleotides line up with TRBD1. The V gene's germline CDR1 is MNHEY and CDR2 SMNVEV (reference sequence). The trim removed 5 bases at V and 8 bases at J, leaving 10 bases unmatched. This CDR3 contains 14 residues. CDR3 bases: TGTGCCAGCAGTCCCCCGGACAGGGTGAGAGGCTACACCTTC. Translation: CASSPPDRVRGYTF.

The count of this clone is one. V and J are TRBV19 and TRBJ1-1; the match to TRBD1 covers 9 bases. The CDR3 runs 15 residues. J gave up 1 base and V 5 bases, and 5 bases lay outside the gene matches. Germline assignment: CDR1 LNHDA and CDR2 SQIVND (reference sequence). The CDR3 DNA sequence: TGTGCCAGTAGTCCAGGGACAGGGTCGAACACTGAAGCTTTCTTT. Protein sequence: CASSPGTGSNTEAFF. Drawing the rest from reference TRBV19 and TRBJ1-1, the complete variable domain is DGGITQSPKYLFRKEGQNVTLSCEQNLNHDAMYWYRQDPGQGLRLIYYSQIVNDFQKGDIAEGYSVSREKKESFPLTVTSAQKNPTAFYLCASSPGTGSNTEAFFGQGTRLTVV.

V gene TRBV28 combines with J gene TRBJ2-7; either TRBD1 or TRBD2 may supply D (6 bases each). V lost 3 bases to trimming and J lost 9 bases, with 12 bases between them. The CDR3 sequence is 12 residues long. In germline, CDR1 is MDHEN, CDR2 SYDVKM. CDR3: CASSFRGDRQYF. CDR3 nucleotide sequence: TGTGCCAGCAGTTTTAGGGGGGATCGGCAGTACTTC.

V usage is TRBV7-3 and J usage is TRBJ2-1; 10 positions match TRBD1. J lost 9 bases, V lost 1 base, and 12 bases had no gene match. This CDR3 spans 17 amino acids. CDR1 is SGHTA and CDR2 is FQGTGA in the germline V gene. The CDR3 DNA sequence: TGTGCCAGCAGCTTAAGTCCTCCGGGACAGGGGACAGGTGAGCAGTTCTTC. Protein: CASSLSPPGQGTGEQFF.

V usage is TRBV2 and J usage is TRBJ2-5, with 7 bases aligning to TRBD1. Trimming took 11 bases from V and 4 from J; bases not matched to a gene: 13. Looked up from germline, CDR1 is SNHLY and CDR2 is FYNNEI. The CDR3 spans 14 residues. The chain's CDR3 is CAGRTGVAAETQYF. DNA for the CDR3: TGTGCCGGAAGAACAGGGGTGGCCGCAGAGACCCAGTACTTC.

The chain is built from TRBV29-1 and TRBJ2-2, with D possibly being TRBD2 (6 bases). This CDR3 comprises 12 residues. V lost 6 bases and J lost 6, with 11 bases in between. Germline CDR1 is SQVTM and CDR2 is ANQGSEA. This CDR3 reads CSVLSGSGELFF. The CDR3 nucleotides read TGCAGCGTCCTCAGCGGGTCCGGGGAGCTGTTTTTT.

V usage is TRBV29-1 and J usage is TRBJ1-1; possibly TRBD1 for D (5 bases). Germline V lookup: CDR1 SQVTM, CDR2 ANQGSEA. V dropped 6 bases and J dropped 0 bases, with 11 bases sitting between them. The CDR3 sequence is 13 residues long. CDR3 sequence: CSVGRRMNTEAFF. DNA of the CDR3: TGCAGCGTGGGACGACGGATGAACACTGAAGCTTTCTTT.

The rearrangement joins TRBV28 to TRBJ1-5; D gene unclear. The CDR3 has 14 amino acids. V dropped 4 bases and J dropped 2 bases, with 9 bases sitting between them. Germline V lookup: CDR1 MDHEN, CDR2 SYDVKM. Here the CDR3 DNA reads TGTGCCAGCAGTTGGGGAGATGGCAATCAGCCCCAGCATTTT. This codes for CASSWGDGNQPQHF.

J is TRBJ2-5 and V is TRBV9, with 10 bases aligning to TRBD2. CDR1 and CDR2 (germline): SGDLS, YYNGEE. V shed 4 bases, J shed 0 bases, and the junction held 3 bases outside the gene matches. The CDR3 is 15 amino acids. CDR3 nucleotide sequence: TGTGCCAGCAGCCATAGCGGGGGGTACCAAGAGACCCAGTACTTC. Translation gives CASSHSGGYQETQYF. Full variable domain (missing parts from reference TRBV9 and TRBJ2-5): DSGVTQTPKHLITATGQRVTLRCSPRSGDLSVYWYQQSLDQGLQFLIQYYNGEERAKGNILERFSAQQFPDLHSELNLSSLELGDSALYFCASSHSGGYQETQYFGPGTRLLVL.

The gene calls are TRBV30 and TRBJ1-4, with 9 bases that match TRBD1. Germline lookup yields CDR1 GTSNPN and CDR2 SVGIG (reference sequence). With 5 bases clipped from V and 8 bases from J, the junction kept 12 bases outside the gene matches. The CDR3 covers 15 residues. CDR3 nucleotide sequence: TGTGCCTGGGGGACAGGGAAGTACCCATCAGAAAAACTGTTTTTT. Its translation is CAWGTGKYPSEKLFF.

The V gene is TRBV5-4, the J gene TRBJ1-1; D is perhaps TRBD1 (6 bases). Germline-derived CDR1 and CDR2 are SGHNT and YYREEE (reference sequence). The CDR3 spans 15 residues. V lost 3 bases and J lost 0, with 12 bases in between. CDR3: CASSSRGQLNTEAFF. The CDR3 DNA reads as TGTGCCAGCAGCTCTAGGGGACAATTGAACACTGAAGCTTTCTTT.